These 27 T cell receptor beta chains came from one sample sequenced in a study of shared clonotypes between healthy human individuals. Repertoires were generated with immunoSEQ multiplex PCR, while TCRdb's copy carries only in-frame clones and drops some. The table includes hundreds of thousands of clones, nearly 95% detected once. The naive CD8 subset, CD45RO-negative cells positively selected for CCR7, excluded terminally differentiated effector memory CD45RA+ cells. The sequencing sample was made of naive CD8+ T cells sorted from blood. These TCRs come from a man between 25 and 39 years old in good health.

In DNA form, the CDR3 reads TGTGCCAGCAGTGAGCAGTTTCCCGGGGAGCTGTTTTTT. It yields the protein CASSEQFPGELFF. The V and J genes are TRBV2 and TRBJ2-2; D unresolved. The V end was cut by 3 bases, the J end by 6 bases, with 8 bases between. Per the germline V gene, CDR1 is SNHLY and CDR2 is FYNNEI. The CDR3 contains 13 residues.

This clone appeared a single time. Without the conserved terminal phenylalanine or tryptophan, this CDR3 likely stems from a read error. The DNA is omitted, as the CDR3 cannot be located on it reliably, and the CDR3 follows TCRdb's listing. The CDR3 loop reads CASSPRLGS. V is TRBV9 and J is TRBJ2-6; TRBD2 was called by the table and not checked on the DNA. Termini included, the CDR3 measures 9 amino acids. Germline V gives CDR1 SGDLS, CDR2 YYNGEE.

V gene TRBV15 combines with J gene TRBJ2-1; possible D gene TRBD2, 7 bases. V was clipped by 4 bases and J by 0 bases, with 16 bases between them. In germline, CDR1 is LNHNV, CDR2 YYDKDF (reference sequence). This CDR3 is 17 amino acids long. CDR3 bases: TGTGCCACCAGCAAGGGGGTTGGCGGGAGCTCCTACAATGAGCAGTTCTTC. Protein sequence: CATSKGVGGSSYNEQFF.

The genes are TRBV9 and TRBJ2-3, with TRBD2 matching over 8 bases. The V gene's germline CDR1 is SGDLS and CDR2 YYNGEE. There are 15 residues in the CDR3. V shed 4 bases, J shed 5 bases, and the junction held 9 bases outside the gene matches. This CDR3 is CASSNSGTSRDTQYF. CDR3 bases: TGTGCCAGCAGCAACTCTGGGACTAGTAGAGATACGCAGTATTTT.

This sequence joins TRBV4-1 and TRBJ1-2; TRBD1 matches 7 bases. With V trimmed by 1 base and J by 8 bases, 10 bases remained unmatched. This CDR3 is built from 15 residues. Germline V gene sequence: CDR1 MGHRA, CDR2 YSYEKL. This chain's CDR3 is CASSQGDSRSEGYTF. CDR3 nucleotide sequence: TGCGCCAGCAGCCAAGGGGACAGCCGGTCAGAGGGCTACACCTTC.

In its sample, this clone was seen many times. The identical CDR3 is also encoded by other nucleotide sequences in the sample. V gene TRBV6-4 combines with J gene TRBJ2-2; D might be TRBD2 (5 bases). In germline, CDR1 is MRHNA, CDR2 SNTAGT. This CDR3 has 13 amino acids. Trimming stripped 3 bases from V and 3 bases from J, with 5 bases between. The CDR3 coding sequence is TGTGCCAGCAGTGAGGGAGACACCGGGGAGCTGTTTTTT. The encoded protein is CASSEGDTGELFF.

The CDR3 spells CASSEQGWSTEAFF. CDR3 nucleotide sequence: TGCGCCAGCAGTGAACAGGGTTGGAGCACTGAAGCTTTCTTT. This chain connects TRBV10-2 to TRBJ1-1; perhaps TRBD1 as D (6 bases). Trimming took off 3 bases at V and 4 bases at J, with 12 bases between the two ends. Germline lookup yields CDR1 WSHSY and CDR2 SAAADI. The CDR3 sequence is 14 residues long.

In nucleotides, the CDR3 is TGTGCCAGCAGCCAATTCCGGGACAGGGGACCGATGGATGAGCAGTTCTTC. It specifies CASSQFRDRGPMDEQFF. The gene calls are TRBV7-9 and TRBJ2-1; the match to TRBD1 covers 10 bases. The length of the CDR3 is 17 residues. Germline-derived CDR1 and CDR2 are SEHNR and FQNEAQ (reference sequence). V lost 5 bases and J lost 8; bases outside the gene matches: 15.

The V call is TRBV7-2, the J call TRBJ2-3, with TRBD2 identical over 12 bases. Germline lookup yields CDR1 SGHTA and CDR2 FQGNSA. This CDR3 contains 15 residues. V lost 3 bases and J lost 3; bases outside the gene matches: 1. CDR3 loop: CASSLGLAGTDTQYF. The CDR3 region has the DNA TGTGCCAGCAGCTTGGGACTAGCGGGTACAGATACGCAGTATTTT.

The chain carries TRBV6-5 and TRBJ2-1; TRBD2 matches 7 bases. CDR1 MNHEY and CDR2 SVGAGI come from the germline V gene. The CDR3 contains 13 residues. J was trimmed by 1 base and V by 10 bases; bases with no gene match: 4. The DNA for the CDR3 is TGTGCCACCACTAGCGTTTCCTACAATGAGCAGTTCTTC. Residues: CATTSVSYNEQFF.

This chain links TRBV28 with TRBJ1-5; the match to TRBD1 covers 9 bases. The germline gives CDR1 MDHEN, CDR2 SYDVKM. Trimming took 3 bases from V and 0 from J; bases not matched to a gene: 9. CDR3 length: 18 residues. The CDR3 spells CASSFRVTGGVSNQPQHF. For the CDR3, the DNA is TGTGCCAGCAGTTTTCGTGTCACAGGGGGCGTTAGCAATCAGCCCCAGCATTTT.

The rearrangement joins TRBV4-2 to TRBJ1-1; no clear D gene. The V gene's germline CDR1 is LGHNA and CDR2 YNFKEQ. The V gene lost 1 base and the J gene lost 4 bases, with 10 bases spanning the gap. The CDR3 totals 14 residues. The DNA of the CDR3 is TGTGCCAGCAGCCAAGTTTCGACGGTCACTGAAGCTTTCTTT. Translating it yields CASSQVSTVTEAFF.

The J gene is TRBJ1-3, the V gene TRBV29-1; D is unresolved. Germline CDR1 and CDR2: SQVTM and ANQGSEA. Trimming removed 5 bases at V and 0 bases at J, with 11 bases between. The CDR3 totals 14 residues. This CDR3 is CSVPDSHSGNTIYF. CDR3 nucleotides: TGCAGCGTTCCAGACTCGCACTCTGGAAACACCATATATTTT. Full variable domain (missing parts from reference TRBV29-1 and TRBJ1-3): SAVISQKPSRDICQRGTSLTIQCQVDSQVTMMFWYRQQPGQSLTLIATANQGSEATYESGFVIDKFPISRPNLTFSTLTVSNMSPEDSSIYLCSVPDSHSGNTIYFGEGSWLTVV.

This rearrangement joins TRBV18 to TRBJ2-7; D is undetermined. The CDR3 covers 19 residues. Germline V lookup: CDR1 KGHSH, CDR2 LQKENI. Trimming took off 3 bases at V and 0 bases at J, with 24 bases between the two ends. The DNA for the CDR3 is TGTGCCAGCTCACCCCAACGGCGATTCGAGAAATCCCGCTCCTACGAGCAGTACTTC. This gives the protein CASSPQRRFEKSRSYEQYF.

This chain links TRBV7-9 with TRBJ2-5; D is unclear. Trimming took off 5 bases at V and 4 bases at J, with 14 bases between the two ends. Germline values: CDR1 SEHNR, CDR2 FQNEAQ (reference sequence). This CDR3 comprises 14 residues. CDR3 bases: TGTGCCAGCAGCCCGACGTCTTTAGGAGAGACCCAGTACTTC. It codes for CASSPTSLGETQYF.

This clone occurred a few times. The rearrangement joins TRBV7-9 to TRBJ2-3; unclear D gene. The germline gives CDR1 SEHNR, CDR2 FQNEAQ (reference sequence). The CDR3 is 15 residues long. V lost 5 bases and J lost 0, with 12 bases in between. The CDR3 DNA reads as TGTGCCAGCAGCCCCGCCGGGTCGAGCACAGATACGCAGTATTTT. Its protein product is CASSPAGSSTDTQYF.

The J gene is TRBJ2-1, the V gene TRBV27, with D possibly TRBD1 on 6 matching bases. Germline V gene sequence: CDR1 MNHEY, CDR2 SMNVEV (reference sequence). This CDR3 is 14 amino acids long. V lost 3 bases and J 7 bases, leaving 13 bases between the germline ends. The CDR3: CASSLSGASNEQFF. The CDR3 region has the DNA TGTGCCAGCAGTTTGTCAGGGGCCTCAAATGAGCAGTTCTTC.

The chain employs TRBV7-9 and TRBJ1-1; 8 bases map to TRBD1. This CDR3 spans 15 amino acids. The J segment lost 0 bases and the V segment lost 8 bases, leaving 8 bases of the junction unmatched. The germline V gene encodes CDR1 SEHNR and CDR2 FQNEAQ (reference sequence). The CDR3 spells CASHSQGQVNTEAFF. For the CDR3, the DNA is TGTGCCAGCCACAGTCAGGGACAGGTGAACACTGAAGCTTTCTTT.

This clone was recorded at least ten times. The rearrangement uses TRBV27 and TRBJ2-2; D is possibly TRBD1 (6 bases). Per germline, CDR1 MNHEY and CDR2 SMNVEV (reference sequence). This CDR3 has 15 residues. Trimming stripped 6 bases from V and 4 bases from J, with 15 bases between. In nucleotides, the CDR3 is TGTGCCAGCAGCCGAACAGGGTTTGGCACCGGGGAGCTGTTTTTT. Translation gives CASSRTGFGTGELFF.

The V call is TRBV13, the J call TRBJ1-2; D remains ambiguous. The CDR3 runs to 16 residues. Germline V gives CDR1 PRHDT, CDR2 FYEKMQ (reference sequence). The V end lost 3 bases, the J end lost 7 bases, and 21 bases lay between the germline ends. The DNA of the CDR3 is TGTGCCAGCAGCTTCCGCCTGGACGGCCGCTTCACTGGCTACACCTTC. It translates to CASSFRLDGRFTGYTF.

J is TRBJ2-7 and V is TRBV4-1; D is undetermined. The V end was cut by 1 base, the J end by 1 base, with 11 bases between. Germline CDR1 MGHRA, CDR2 YSYEKL. There are 15 residues in the CDR3. CDR3 sequence (DNA): TGCGCCAGCAGCCAAGTAGATAGGGCTTCCTACGAGCAGTACTTC. Translating gives CASSQVDRASYEQYF.

The rearrangement uses TRBV27 and TRBJ1-1; no clear D gene. This CDR3 has 13 residues. V lost 6 bases to trimming and J lost 5 bases, with 13 bases between them. The germline CDR1 and CDR2 sequences are MNHEY and SMNVEV (reference sequence). Here the CDR3 DNA reads TGTGCCAGCAGCACCCTGGGAAGTACTGAAGCTTTCTTT. Protein product: CASSTLGSTEAFF.

The rearrangement links TRBV5-4 to TRBJ2-6; D might be TRBD1 (6 bases). V was shortened by 3 bases and J by 3 bases, with 10 bases between the two germline ends. The CDR3 contains 15 residues. Germline V gene lookup returns CDR1 SGHNT and CDR2 YYREEE (reference sequence). This CDR3 is CASSSRGDGANVLTF. In DNA form, the CDR3 reads TGTGCCAGCAGCTCCAGGGGAGATGGGGCCAACGTCCTGACTTTC.

The count of this clone is one. The chain combines TRBV19 with TRBJ1-3; no definite D call. Between the trimmed V and J ends, which lost 7 bases and 4 bases, there was a span of 11 bases. The CDR3 spans 13 residues. The germline V gene encodes CDR1 LNHDA and CDR2 SQIVND (reference sequence). The CDR3 nucleotides are TGTGCCAGTACCTGGGGTTTCGGAAACACCATATATTTT. It specifies CASTWGFGNTIYF.

The chain uses TRBV6-1 and TRBJ2-7; D might be TRBD1 (6 bases). The germline CDR1 and CDR2 sequences are MNHNS and SASEGT. The length of the CDR3 is 15 residues. V lost 4 bases and J lost 5, with 18 bases in between. The CDR3 loop reads CASSVRPLQGDEQYF. The CDR3, as DNA: TGTGCCAGCAGTGTTCGGCCCTTACAGGGCGACGAGCAGTACTTC.

This rearrangement joins TRBV7-9 to TRBJ2-7; 7 positions agree with TRBD1. The CDR3 totals 14 residues. The trim removed 7 bases at V and 1 base at J, leaving 7 bases unmatched. CDR1 and CDR2 from the germline V gene are SEHNR and FQNEAQ (reference sequence). The CDR3 here is CASTLQGTSYEQYF. In nucleotides, the CDR3 is TGTGCCAGCACTCTACAGGGGACGTCCTACGAGCAGTACTTC.

The chain links TRBV27 to TRBJ2-1, with 8 positions matching TRBD2. Germline CDR1 is MNHEY and CDR2 is SMNVEV (reference sequence). The CDR3 extends over 15 amino acids. V lost 7 bases to trimming and J lost 7 bases; unmatched junction nucleotides: 12. The CDR3 sequence: CASTQSGGAFNEQFF. The CDR3 DNA reads as TGTGCCAGCACCCAAAGCGGGGGAGCGTTTAATGAGCAGTTCTTC.